This T cell receptor beta chain was identified in a study of T cell responses to AZD1222 COVID-19 vaccine. Study-level results: Spike as a whole was targeted by vaccine-associated CD4 TCRs, dominant at 160-218 and 743-854. Donors were mostly white British, more females; clonal diversity possibly underestimated. Unmutated variant regions reportedly attract nearly half of all spike-specific TCRs. Repertoire collection took place solely once the T cell response had peaked.

Deletions cut 5 bases from V and 3 bases from J, with 20 bases between. This CDR3 is built from 18 residues. Germline assignment: CDR1 MDHEN and CDR2 SYDVKM. TCRdb's copy holds only in-frame clones and misses some; the assay was immunoSEQ multiplex PCR. The sample lists about 130,000 clones, approximately 86% occurring once. As to this clone: The antigen is undetermined.

The TCR sequence derives from an adult who received the AZD1222 COVID-19 vaccine. The J gene is TRBJ1-6, the V gene TRBV28; D possibly corresponds to TRBD1 (6 bases). Specimen: peripheral blood, collected 28 days after the second AZD1222 dose. The CDR3 coding sequence is TGTGCCAGCAGTCCCCTGGGGGATGGGGGCAGCTATAATTCACCCCTCCACTTT. Its protein is CASSPLGDGGSYNSPLHF.